The rows below give T cell receptor beta chains drawn from one sample of a study of T cell responses to AZD1222 COVID-19 vaccine. The repertoire was sequenced with immunoSEQ multiplex PCR; TCRdb's copy has only in-frame clones and lacks some. Counted here are some 110,000 clones, about four fifths occurring once; the ten biggest clones make up approximately 10%. The sequencing used peripheral blood, collected on day 0 of AZD1222 vaccination. The origin of the receptors is an adult in good health. Each CDR3 is given with its conserved first and last residue. A D gene is named only where the DNA matches it firmly. Clone size appears in some rows only: once, few, many, or a class for an expanded clone.

V	D	J	size	DNA	CDR3
TRBV21-1	.	TRBJ2-3	.	TGTGCCAGCAGCAAAGGGGCCCCGACAGGGGCAGATACGCAGTATTTT	CASSKGAPTGADTQYF
TRBV24-1	.	TRBJ1-5	.	TGTGCCACCAGTGGAGGCGGGAATCAGCCCCAGCATTTT	CATSGGGNQPQHF
TRBV18	TRBD1	TRBJ2-1	.	TGTGCCAGCTCACCGCGAACCGGGACAGAGAGCTCCTACAATGAGCAGTTCTTC	CASSPRTGTESSYNEQFF
TRBV6-1	.	TRBJ1-5	.	TGTGCCAGCAGTGAAATGGGGGTGGGGGGGCCCCAGCATTTT	CASSEMGVGGPQHF
TRBV5-1	.	TRBJ2-7	.	TGCGCCAGCAGCTTGGACCGCTCCTACGAGCAGTACTTC	CASSLDRSYEQYF
TRBV7-3	.	TRBJ2-1	.	TGTGCCAGCAGCATCGGGGTGGGAGTACTTCCGATGAACGCCTACAATGAGCAGTTCTTC	CASSIGVGVLPMNAYNEQFF
TRBV11-2	.	TRBJ2-3	.	TGTGCCAGCAGCTCGGGGGCCTCCCCTAGCACAGATACGCAGTATTTT	CASSSGASPSTDTQYF
TRBV10-3	.	TRBJ1-3	.	TGTGCCATCAGTGATCCTTCAGGGTCTGGAAACACCATATATTTT	CAISDPSGSGNTIYF
TRBV2	.	TRBJ2-2	.	TGTGCCAGCAGTTCAGAGTCTTACACCGGGGAGCTGTTTTTT	CASSSESYTGELFF
TRBV10-1	.	TRBJ2-2	once	TGCGCCACAACCTCCCCATGGGGGGGCCCCAGAGACACCGGGGAGCTGTTTTTT	CATTSPWGGPRDTGELFF
TRBV19	TRBD1	TRBJ1-1	.	TGTGCCAGTAGTGCTCACCCCGGGACAGGGAACACTGAAGCTTTCTTT	CASSAHPGTGNTEAFF
TRBV6-5	.	TRBJ2-7	.	TGTGCCAGCAGTTACTCACAGATCTCCTACGAGCAGTACTTC	CASSYSQISYEQYF
TRBV7-9	.	TRBJ2-3	.	TGTGCCAGCAGCCCCGCCCAGAGCACAGATACGCAGTATTTT	CASSPAQSTDTQYF
TRBV30	.	TRBJ1-5	.	TGTGCCTGGAGTGTAGATAGGTCAGAGAATAGCAATCAGCCCCAGCATTTT	CAWSVDRSENSNQPQHF
TRBV15	.	TRBJ2-7	.	TGTGCCACCAGCAGCGCCGGGACCCTGGCCCACGAGCAGTACTTC	CATSSAGTLAHEQYF
TRBV18	TRBD1	TRBJ2-5	.	TGTGCCAGCTCACTGGAGACAGGGGTAGGGGAGACCCAGTACTTC	CASSLETGVGETQYF
TRBV6-6	.	TRBJ2-3	.	TGTGCCAGCAGTGGGGGTTGGTCAGATACGCAGTATTTT	CASSGGWSDTQYF
TRBV9	.	TRBJ1-4	.	TGTGCCAGCAGCGTAGCTACTCCCGGGGTCCTAGGAACTGAAAAACTGTTTTTT	CASSVATPGVLGTEKLFF
TRBV28	TRBD1	TRBJ1-5	few	TGTGCCAGCAGTTTAATGGGACAGGGGGAGCCCCAGCATTTT	CASSLMGQGEPQHF
TRBV20-1	.	TRBJ1-2	.	TGCAGTGCCCGAGCTAACTATGGCTACACCTTC	CSARANYGYTF
TRBV30	.	TRBJ1-1	.	TGTGCCTGGAGTAGGCAGTCGAACACTGAAGCTTTCTTT	CAWSRQSNTEAFF
TRBV28	TRBD1	TRBJ1-1	.	TGTGCCAGCAGCCATGGCGACAGGGAAGAAGCTTTCTTT	CASSHGDREEAFF
TRBV28	.	TRBJ1-5	.	TGTGCCAGCAAAGTTTCGGGATATCAGCCCCAGCATTTT	CASKVSGYQPQHF
TRBV9	.	TRBJ2-2	.	TGTGCCAGCAGCCCCCGGGACGGAAGACCGAACACCGGGGAGCTGTTTTTT	CASSPRDGRPNTGELFF
TRBV28	TRBD1	TRBJ1-5	once	TGTGCCAGCAGTAACCGGGACAGGGTCAATCAGCCCCAGCATTTT	CASSNRDRVNQPQHF
TRBV7-3	.	TRBJ2-1	.	TGTGCCAGCAGCTTAACGGGAGGAGATTACAATGAGCAGTTCTTC	CASSLTGGDYNEQFF
TRBV28	.	TRBJ1-2	few	TGTGCCAGCAAGGGAGGGCAAGCCGCTAATGGCTACACCTTC	CASKGGQAANGYTF
TRBV6-6	.	TRBJ2-3	once	TGTGCCAGCAGATTCGCCACAGATACGCAGTATTTT	CASRFATDTQYF
TRBV4-2	.	TRBJ2-3	.	TGTGCCAGCAGCCAAGATCGTGGGACCACAGATACGCAGTATTTT	CASSQDRGTTDTQYF
TRBV5-1	.	TRBJ2-7	.	TGCGCCAGCAGCTTGGGCCCGGCCAGGGAAGTCTACGAGCAGTACTTC	CASSLGPAREVYEQYF
TRBV5-4	.	TRBJ1-1	few	TGTGCCAGCAGCTTGGTGAACACTGAAGCTTTCTTT	CASSLVNTEAFF
TRBV5-1	.	TRBJ2-1	few	TGCGCCAGCAGCTTGGCAGACAACTACAATGAGCAGTTCTTC	CASSLADNYNEQFF
TRBV7-8	.	TRBJ1-5	few	TGTGCCAGCAGCTTCTTCTCGGGGGCGAGGGCCAATCAGCCCCAGCATTTT	CASSFFSGARANQPQHF
TRBV7-9	.	TRBJ1-5	.	TGTGCCAGCAGCTCACAGGGAGATCAGCCCCAGCATTTT	CASSSQGDQPQHF
TRBV28	TRBD2	TRBJ2-3	.	TGTGCCAGCAGTTTCCCCGGACTAGCGGGCCCCACAGATACGCAGTATTTT	CASSFPGLAGPTDTQYF
TRBV6-5	.	TRBJ2-2	.	TGTGCCAGCAGCCGACCTCAGGAGAACACCGGGGAGCTGTTTTTT	CASSRPQENTGELFF
TRBV11-2	TRBD2	TRBJ2-7	few	TGTGCCAGCAGCCACGGGACTAGCGCCTACGAGCAGTACTTC	CASSHGTSAYEQYF
TRBV6-5	TRBD2	TRBJ2-3	.	TGTGCCAGCACCCCCGGGGGGTACGGCACAGATACGCAGTATTTT	CASTPGGYGTDTQYF
TRBV10-3	TRBD2	TRBJ2-7	once	TGTGCCATCAGGGGACTAACCTACGAGCAGTACTTC	CAIRGLTYEQYF
TRBV6-6	.	TRBJ2-7	once	TGTGCCAGCAGTTACTCGACTTTGTGGGAGCAGTACTTC	CASSYSTLWEQYF
TRBV4-1	.	TRBJ2-6	.	TGCGCCAGCAGCCAGAGTCATTGGGCCAACGTCCTGACTTTC	CASSQSHWANVLTF
TRBV28	TRBD1	TRBJ1-2	.	TGTGCCACCCAGGGGGCTGATTCCTATGGCTACACCTTC	CATQGADSYGYTF
TRBV4-1	TRBD2	TRBJ2-5	.	TGCGCCAGCAGCCCTGGTCGCGGGGGGTTTCGGGAGACCCAGTACTTC	CASSPGRGGFRETQYF
TRBV3-1/TRBV3-2	.	TRBJ2-3	.	TGTGCCAGCAGCCAGGCTCTGACTAGTATAGATACGCAGTATTTT	CASSQALTSIDTQYF
TRBV7-9	TRBD1	TRBJ2-3	.	TGTGCCAGCAGCCAAGGGACAGGTGGAACAGATACGCAGTATTTT	CASSQGTGGTDTQYF
TRBV7-3	.	TRBJ2-5	.	TGTGCCAGCAGCCCAAACCCAAGTAGGGGGCAAGAGACCCAGTACTTC	CASSPNPSRGQETQYF